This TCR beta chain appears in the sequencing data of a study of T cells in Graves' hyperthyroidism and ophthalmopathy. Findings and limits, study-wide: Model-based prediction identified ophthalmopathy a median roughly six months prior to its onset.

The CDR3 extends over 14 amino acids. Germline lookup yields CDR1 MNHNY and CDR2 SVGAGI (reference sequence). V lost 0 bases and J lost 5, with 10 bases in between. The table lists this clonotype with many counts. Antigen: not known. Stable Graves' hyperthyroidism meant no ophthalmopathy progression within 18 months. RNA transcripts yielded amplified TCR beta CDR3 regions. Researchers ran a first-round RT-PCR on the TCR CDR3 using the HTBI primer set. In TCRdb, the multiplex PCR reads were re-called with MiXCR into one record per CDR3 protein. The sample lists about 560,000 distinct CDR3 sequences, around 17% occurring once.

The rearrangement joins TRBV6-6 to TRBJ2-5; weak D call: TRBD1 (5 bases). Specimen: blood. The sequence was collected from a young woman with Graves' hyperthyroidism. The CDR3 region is CASSYSGVVETQYF. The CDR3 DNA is TGTGCCAGCAGTTACTCAGGGGTCGTGGAGACCCAGTACTTC.